This TCR beta chain was sequenced during a study of blood T cell repertoires in COVID-19. Germline V gives CDR1 PRHDT, CDR2 FYEKMQ (reference sequence). This CDR3 comprises 15 residues. Trimming removed 3 bases at V and 0 bases at J, with 12 bases between. Here immunoSEQ multiplex PCR was the method, and the copy in TCRdb shows in-frame clones only, minus some. The data hold approximately 200,000 clones, with around 82% observed a single time. The genes are TRBV13 and TRBJ2-7; D might be TRBD1 (6 bases). The receptor comes from a woman younger than 45 who had recovered from COVID-19. Sequencing was carried out using peripheral blood. CDR3 coding DNA: TGTGCCAGCAGCTTGAGGGGCAGGGGCTCCTACGAGCAGTACTTC. It is translated as CASSLRGRGSYEQYF.